These 8 T cell receptor beta chains originate from one sample sequenced in a study of response to subunit inactivated influenza vaccine. TCRdb fed the RT-PCR reads into MiXCR, producing one record per CDR3 protein. Of 600,000 to 700,000 distinct CDR3 sequences listed, approximately 14% are singletons. Sequencing used PBMCs from blood, obtained less than 15 days before vaccination. These receptors were taken from a middle-aged man who received an inactivated influenza vaccine.

This clonotype was counted between two and nine times. The CDR3 here is CASRPGHGRAGGYNEQFF. CDR3 DNA: TGTGCCAGCAGGCCGGGACACGGGAGAGCGGGGGGCTACAATGAGCAGTTCTTC. V gene TRBV28 combines with J gene TRBJ2-1; 9 nucleotides align to TRBD2. This CDR3 has 18 residues. The germline V gene encodes CDR1 MDHEN and CDR2 SYDVKM. Trimming took 6 bases from V and 3 from J; bases not matched to a gene: 15.

Only a few counts were recorded for this clonotype. The chain employs TRBV6-5 and TRBJ2-6; D is unclear. Germline assignment: CDR1 MNHEY and CDR2 SVGAGI. The ends were cut back, 8 bases at V and 0 bases at J, with 2 bases in the middle. CDR3 length: 12 residues. DNA for the CDR3: TGTGCCAGCCGCTCTGGGGCCAACGTCCTGACTTTC. Translated, it gives CASRSGANVLTF.

This clonotype has a handful of counts. The chain links TRBV4-2 to TRBJ2-7, with 8 bases that match TRBD2. The germline V gene encodes CDR1 LGHNA and CDR2 YNFKEQ. Germline trimming cut 4 bases from V and 6 bases from J; bases unmatched to any gene: 5. This CDR3 spans 13 amino acids. Here the CDR3 DNA reads TGTGCCAGCAGCCGACAGCGGGAGACCGAGCAGTACTTC. Translated: CASSRQRETEQYF.

A remark on this clonotype: Since a much larger clone is just one base distant, this may be a read error. This chain links TRBV4-1 with TRBJ1-5, with D maybe TRBD1 (5 bases). The CDR3 loop spans 13 amino acids. Germline assignment: CDR1 MGHRA and CDR2 YSYEKL. The CDR3 here is CACSQVGDQPQHF. CDR3 DNA sequence: TGCGCCTGCAGCCAAGTAGGGGATCAGCCCCAGCATTTT.

This clonotype has only a few counts. The CDR3 DNA is TGCAGTGCTAGGGGATCTGCATCCCCGGGCACCTACGAGCAGTACTTC. It is translated as CSARGSASPGTYEQYF. This chain connects TRBV20-1 to TRBJ2-7; no clear D gene. Germline V lookup: CDR1 DFQATT, CDR2 SNEGSKA (reference sequence). The CDR3 spans 16 residues. The V gene lost 3 bases and the J gene lost 2 bases, with 20 bases spanning the gap.

This clonotype was counted between two and nine times. This chain connects TRBV6-2 or TRBV6-3 to TRBJ2-7; D is undetermined. CDR1 and CDR2 (germline): MNHEY, SVGEGT. CDR3 length equals 12 residues. Trimming took off 7 bases at V and 3 bases at J, with 10 bases between the two ends. In nucleotides, the CDR3 is TGTGCCAGCACCCCGTCTGGCTACGAGCAGTACTTC. Translated: CASTPSGYEQYF.

The chain carries TRBV19 and TRBJ2-2; TRBD1 matches at 9 bases. V lost 3 bases, J lost 7 bases, and 6 bases stayed unmatched. The CDR3 runs 15 residues. Germline CDR1 is LNHDA and CDR2 is SQIVND (reference sequence). CDR3: CASSMETGGHGELFF. The DNA of the CDR3 is TGTGCCAGTAGTATGGAAACAGGGGGCCACGGGGAGCTGTTTTTT.

This clonotype was picked up many times. This rearrangement joins TRBV5-1 to TRBJ2-7; TRBD1 matches 11 bases. The CDR3 is made up of 17 amino acids. J lost 4 bases, V lost 0 bases, and 9 bases had no gene match. The V gene's germline CDR1 is SGHRS and CDR2 YFSETQ. CDR3 DNA: TGCGCCAGCAGCTTGGTAAGCCCGGGACAGGGGGTTTACGAGCAGTACTTC. Translation: CASSLVSPGQGVYEQYF.